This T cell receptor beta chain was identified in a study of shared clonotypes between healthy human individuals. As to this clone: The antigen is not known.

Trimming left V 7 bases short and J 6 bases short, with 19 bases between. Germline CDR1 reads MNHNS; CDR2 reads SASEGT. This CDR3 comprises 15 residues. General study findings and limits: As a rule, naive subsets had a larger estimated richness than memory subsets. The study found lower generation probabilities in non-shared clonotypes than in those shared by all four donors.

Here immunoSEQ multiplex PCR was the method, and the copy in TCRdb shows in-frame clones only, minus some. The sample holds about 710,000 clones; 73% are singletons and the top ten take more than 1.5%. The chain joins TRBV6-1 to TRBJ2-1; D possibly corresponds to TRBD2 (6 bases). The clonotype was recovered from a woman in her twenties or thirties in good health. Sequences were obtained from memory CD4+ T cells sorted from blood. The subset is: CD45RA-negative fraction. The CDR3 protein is CASKPQSGFFNEQFF. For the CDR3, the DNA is TGTGCCAGCAAACCGCAGAGCGGGTTCTTCAATGAGCAGTTCTTC.